In its sample, the clone carrying this TCR beta chain was seen many times. Its antigen remains unidentified. The sample originates from a study of T cell repertoires in cytomegalovirus infection. Background on the study: CMV infection plus the matching HLA type was flagged by public TCR beta signatures.

One entry per CDR3 protein, called by TCRdb with MiXCR from the reads. The sample records about 340,000 distinct CDR3 sequences, roughly 29% being singletons. V gave up 6 bases and J gave up 3 bases, with 14 bases separating them. The CDR3 consists of 14 residues. The receptor's source is a human donor in good health (CMV status not recorded). Some clones in this sample may be carry-over from other donors' samples. The material sequenced was cultured PBMCs, taken from culture after CMV antigen stimulation. This rearrangement joins TRBV12-3 or TRBV12-4 to TRBJ1-1, with TRBD1 as a possible D gene (5 bases). DNA for the CDR3: TGTGCCAGCAGCTTGGGGGGGGGGGACACTGAAGCTTTCTTT. It is translated as CASSLGGGDTEAFF.